One and the same sample provided the 24 T cell receptor beta chains below, sequenced in a study of CD8+CD57+ T cells in acquired aplastic anemia. All patients picked for sequencing had shown, by flow cytometry, an expansion of CD8+CD57+ cells. CDR3 and TCR beta VDJ profiling relied on a genomic DNA template. MiXCR, run by TCRdb on the reads, gives a single entry per CDR3 protein. The repertoire holds roughly 500,000 distinct CDR3 sequences, approximately 32% seen once, with 0.7% to 1% in the top ten. The sequencing input was sorted CD4+, CD8+, or CD8+CD57+ T cells (not recorded which) from PBMCs. These receptors came from a human donor with aplastic anemia.

This clonotype was detected a few times. V gene TRBV3-1 combines with J gene TRBJ1-5; tentatively, D is TRBD1 (5 bases). CDR3 length: 17 amino acids. Germline CDR1 reads LGHDT; CDR2 reads YNNKEL (reference sequence). V lost 0 bases, J lost 2 bases, and 14 bases lay in between. The CDR3 bases are TGTGCCAGCAGCCAAGATAGCCGGGGGAATCGCAATCAGCCCCAGCATTTT. Protein sequence: CASSQDSRGNRNQPQHF.

This clonotype has a handful of counts. The gene calls are TRBV11-2 and TRBJ2-2, with 8 bases aligning to TRBD1. V shed 5 bases and J 7 bases; nucleotides not matched to a gene: 6. Germline V lookup: CDR1 SGHAT, CDR2 FQNNGV. CDR3 length: 14 amino acids. The CDR3 spells CASSQGARGGELFF. In DNA, the CDR3 is TGTGCCAGCAGCCAGGGGGCCAGGGGCGGGGAGCTGTTTTTT.

This clonotype has a count of ten or more. The chain carries TRBV20-1 and TRBJ2-7; D remains unclear. Trimming shortened V by 0 bases and J by 5 bases, and 14 bases separated the two germline ends. Looked up from germline, CDR1 is DFQATT and CDR2 is SNEGSKA (reference sequence). The CDR3 loop spans 14 amino acids. The CDR3, as DNA: TGCAGTGCTAGAGATAGTCGGCAGATTGACGAGCAGTACTTC. Amino acid sequence: CSARDSRQIDEQYF.

Many counts were recorded for this clonotype. The chain recombines TRBV25-1 with TRBJ2-1, with TRBD2 identical over 7 bases. CDR3 length: 15 residues. Germline assignment: CDR1 MGHDK and CDR2 SYGVNS. With 2 bases clipped from V and 2 bases from J, the junction kept 3 bases outside the gene matches. CDR3 residues: CASSEPGGTYNEQFF. The CDR3 DNA reads as TGTGCCAGCAGTGAACCCGGGGGGACCTACAATGAGCAGTTCTTC. Complete variable domain (other parts from reference TRBV25-1 and TRBJ2-1): EADIYQTPRYLVIGTGKKITLECSQTMGHDKMYWYQQDPGMELHLIHYSYGVNSTEKGDLSSESTVSRIRTEHFPLTLESARPSHTSQYLCASSEPGGTYNEQFFGPGTRLTVL.

This clonotype has just a few counts. The chain has TRBV7-2 and TRBJ2-7, with TRBD2 matching 14 bases. Losses at the gene ends were 5 bases for V and 6 bases for J; bases not matched to a gene: 3. The V gene's germline CDR1 is SGHTA and CDR2 FQGNSA. CDR3 length: 14 amino acids. CDR3 coding DNA: TGTGCCAGCAGCCGGACTAGCGGGGGGATCGAGCAGTACTTC. Translating gives CASSRTSGGIEQYF.

This clonotype was seen ten or more times. The V call is TRBV25-1, the J call TRBJ2-5; maybe TRBD1 (6 bases). The ends were cut back, 6 bases at V and 4 bases at J, with 15 bases in the middle. The CDR3 contains 14 residues. Germline V gives CDR1 MGHDK, CDR2 SYGVNS. CDR3 bases: TGTGCCAGCAGCCCCCACAGGGTCGTAGAGACCCAGTACTTC. This gives the protein CASSPHRVVETQYF. Full variable domain (outside the CDR3, taken from reference TRBV25-1 and TRBJ2-5): EADIYQTPRYLVIGTGKKITLECSQTMGHDKMYWYQQDPGMELHLIHYSYGVNSTEKGDLSSESTVSRIRTEHFPLTLESARPSHTSQYLCASSPHRVVETQYFGPGTRLLVL.

This clonotype was counted between two and nine times. The chain recombines TRBV3-1 with TRBJ1-2; TRBD1 agrees at 8 bases. Trimming removed 1 base from V and 8 bases from J; junction bases left unmatched: 9. Per the germline V gene, CDR1 is LGHDT and CDR2 is YNNKEL (reference sequence). The CDR3 spans 15 residues. CDR3 region: CASSQGPQGGSGYTF. CDR3 sequence (DNA): TGTGCCAGCAGCCAAGGCCCACAGGGGGGGAGCGGCTACACCTTC.

Regarding this clonotype: A much larger clone sits a single nucleotide away, making a read error possible. The J gene is TRBJ1-2, the V gene TRBV11-2; 7 nucleotides agree with TRBD1. The CDR3 length is 15 residues. Germline V lookup: CDR1 SGHAT, CDR2 FQNNGV. J lost 6 bases, V lost 1 base, and 8 bases had no gene match. The CDR3 coding sequence is TGTGCCAGCAGCTTAGTCTCCCAGGGGGTAGATGGCTACACCTTC. Its translation: CASSLVSQGVDGYTF. Looking up the rest from reference TRBV11-2 and TRBJ1-2 gives the full variable domain: EAGVAQSPRYKIIEKRQSVAFWCNPISGHATLYWYQQILGQGPKLLIQFQNNGVVDDSQLPKDRFSAERLKGVDSTLKIQPAKLEDSAVYLCASSLVSQGVDGYTFGSGTRLTVV.

J is TRBJ2-5 and V is TRBV20-1, with D possibly matching TRBD2 (6 bases). The germline V and J ends were trimmed by 6 bases and 2 bases, with 16 bases remaining between them. The CDR3 covers 14 residues. In germline, CDR1 is DFQATT, CDR2 SNEGSKA (reference sequence). CDR3 residues: CSANIGGIQETQYF. CDR3 in DNA: TGCAGTGCGAATATCGGGGGAATTCAAGAGACCCAGTACTTC.

V is TRBV20-1 and J is TRBJ2-7; 7 bases align to TRBD1. Germline V gene lookup returns CDR1 DFQATT and CDR2 SNEGSKA (reference sequence). CDR3 length: 14 residues. The trim removed 1 base at V and 1 base at J, leaving 4 bases unmatched. CDR3 coding DNA: TGCAGTGCTAGAGGGCGACAGGGTTCCTACGAGCAGTACTTC. Protein product: CSARGRQGSYEQYF.

A single count supports this clonotype. The chain couples TRBV2 to TRBJ2-3; D not resolved. The V end lost 6 bases, the J end lost 3 bases, and 19 bases lay between the germline ends. Germline lookup yields CDR1 SNHLY and CDR2 FYNNEI. The CDR3 is 16 amino acids. CDR3 DNA sequence: TGTGCCAGCAGCCTCCAAGGCAGGTTAAAAACAGATACGCAGTATTTT. Its translation: CASSLQGRLKTDTQYF.

The J gene is TRBJ2-5, the V gene TRBV7-3; the match to TRBD2 covers 8 bases. CDR3 size: 14 residues. Unmatched junction bases numbered 5, after V lost 5 bases and J lost 3 bases. Germline CDR1 is SGHTA and CDR2 is FQGTGA. CDR3 loop: CASSPSGGKETQYF. Written as DNA, the CDR3 is TGTGCCAGCAGCCCGAGCGGGGGCAAAGAGACCCAGTACTTC.

This clonotype was seen at least ten times. The chain has TRBV7-9 and TRBJ2-5; perhaps TRBD1 as D (5 bases). V lost 10 bases, J lost 4 bases, and 7 bases lay in between. Per the germline V gene, CDR1 is SEHNR and CDR2 is FQNEAQ (reference sequence). The CDR3 is made up of 10 amino acids. Here the CDR3 reads CATQGETQYF. The CDR3 nucleotides read TGTGCCACCCAGGGAGAGACCCAGTACTTC.

The table lists this clonotype with many counts. The chain combines TRBV10-3 with TRBJ2-2; 7 bases agree with TRBD1. CDR1 and CDR2 from the germline V gene are ENHRY and SYGVKD. The CDR3 has 14 amino acids. After removal of 4 bases from V and 2 bases from J, the junction contained 1 base not matched to a gene. The CDR3 sequence is CAISGDRNTGELFF. The CDR3, as DNA: TGTGCCATCAGTGGGGACAGAAACACCGGGGAGCTGTTTTTT.

The rearrangement uses TRBV5-1 and TRBJ2-7; D gene unclear. The germline gives CDR1 SGHRS, CDR2 YFSETQ. The CDR3 totals 14 residues. V shed 7 bases and J shed 5 bases, with 19 bases lying between them. CDR3 amino acids: CASRPGPGQNEQYF. DNA of the CDR3: TGCGCCAGCCGCCCCGGACCTGGGCAAAACGAGCAGTACTTC.

Only one count was recorded for this clonotype. A read error may produce the germline difference seen at one junction end. This chain joins TRBV4-2 and TRBJ2-7; TRBD1 matches 7 bases. Germline values: CDR1 LGHNA, CDR2 YNFKEQ. The CDR3 covers 16 residues. CDR3 in amino acids: CANSPRQGKLLYEQYF. CDR3 bases: TGTGCCAACAGCCCCAGACAGGGCAAGCTACTCTACGAGCAGTACTTC.

This clonotype has just a few counts. The genes are TRBV2 and TRBJ1-3, with D hard to call. Germline V gives CDR1 SNHLY, CDR2 FYNNEI. V lost 6 bases, J lost 1 base, and 19 bases lay in between. The CDR3 has 17 amino acids. The CDR3 DNA follows: TGTGCCAGCAGACCCATCCTCGGTAGGGCTTCTGGAAACACCATATATTTT. Translating it yields CASRPILGRASGNTIYF.

The sample holds a few counts of this clonotype. This chain connects TRBV11-2 to TRBJ2-1, with D perhaps matching TRBD2 (5 bases). V was shortened by 3 bases and J by 4 bases, with 7 bases between the two germline ends. The CDR3 spans 13 residues. CDR1 is SGHAT, CDR2 FQNNGV, per germline. CDR3 residues: CASSFRGYNEQFF. CDR3 coding DNA: TGTGCCAGCAGCTTTCGAGGGTACAATGAGCAGTTCTTC. Full variable domain (outside the CDR3, taken from reference TRBV11-2 and TRBJ2-1): EAGVAQSPRYKIIEKRQSVAFWCNPISGHATLYWYQQILGQGPKLLIQFQNNGVVDDSQLPKDRFSAERLKGVDSTLKIQPAKLEDSAVYLCASSFRGYNEQFFGPGTRLTVL.

As to this clonotype: Since a much larger clone is just one base distant, this may be a read error. The J gene is TRBJ2-3, the V gene TRBV11-1; 9 nucleotides match TRBD1. The CDR3 consists of 16 residues. Germline V lookup: CDR1 SGHAT, CDR2 FQDESV (reference sequence). This chain's CDR3 is CARSSTGQGPTDTQYF. Here the CDR3 DNA reads TGTGCCCGCAGTTCTACGGGACAGGGACCCACAGATACGCAGTATTTT.

The chain recombines TRBV7-2 with TRBJ1-2; tentative D call: TRBD1 (5 bases). The CDR3 sequence is 14 residues long. Germline lookup yields CDR1 SGHTA and CDR2 FQGNSA. Trimming pared 5 bases from V and 3 bases from J, leaving 13 bases between. CDR3 sequence reads: CASSPQGYDYGYTF. In DNA form, the CDR3 reads TGTGCCAGCAGCCCCCAGGGTTACGACTATGGCTACACCTTC.

This clonotype has at least ten counts. The rearrangement links TRBV11-3 to TRBJ1-1; tentatively, D is TRBD1 (6 bases). The germline V gene has CDR1 SGHNT and CDR2 YENEEA. The ends were cut back, 0 bases at V and 7 bases at J, with 9 bases in the middle. CDR3 length: 13 amino acids. DNA of the CDR3: TGTGCCAGCAGCTTAGACATGGACAGTGAAGCTTTCTTT. This codes for CASSLDMDSEAFF.

V and J are TRBV7-3 and TRBJ2-2; 9 bases are shared with TRBD1. CDR1 and CDR2 from the germline V gene are SGHTA and FQGTGA. This CDR3 region has 14 residues. V trimming: 8 bases; J trimming: 5 bases; junction bases outside the gene matches: 6. CDR3 nucleotide sequence: TGTGCCAGCGGCACAGGGGGCTGGACCGGGGAGCTGTTTTTT. Translation gives CASGTGGWTGELFF.

The chain recombines TRBV4-3 with TRBJ2-7; TRBD2 matches 8 bases. Unmatched junction bases numbered 8, after V lost 5 bases and J lost 2 bases. The CDR3 runs to 15 residues. Germline CDR1 LGHNA, CDR2 YSLEER. CDR3 nucleotide sequence: TGCGCCAGCAGCTCGCAGCGGGGGTTGCCCTACGAGCAGTACTTC. Translating it yields CASSSQRGLPYEQYF.

Of note for this clonotype: One base away lies a much larger clone, so this may be a sequencing read error. The chain combines TRBV12-3 or TRBV12-4 with TRBJ1-6, with D perhaps matching TRBD1 (5 bases). The CDR3 is 14 residues long. The CDR3 DNA reads TGTCCCAGCAGTTTAGAAGCGCTGCGGGGGACCCTCCACTTT. Translated, it gives CPSSLEALRGTLHF.